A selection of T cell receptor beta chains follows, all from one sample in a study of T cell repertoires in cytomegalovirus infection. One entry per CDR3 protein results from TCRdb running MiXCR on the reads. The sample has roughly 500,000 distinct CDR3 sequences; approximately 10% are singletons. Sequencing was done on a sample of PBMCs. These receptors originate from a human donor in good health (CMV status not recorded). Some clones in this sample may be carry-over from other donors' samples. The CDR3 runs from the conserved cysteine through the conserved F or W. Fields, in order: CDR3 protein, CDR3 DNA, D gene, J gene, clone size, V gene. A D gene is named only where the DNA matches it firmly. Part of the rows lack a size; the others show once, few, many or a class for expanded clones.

CASSPRLAGAGYQETQYF	TGTGCCAGCAGCCCTAGGCTAGCGGGGGCCGGGTACCAAGAGACCCAGTACTTC	TRBD2	TRBJ2-5	.	TRBV5-5
CASSLTRERGEQYF	TGTGCCAGCAGCTTAACTCGGGAGAGAGGCGAGCAGTACTTC	.	TRBJ2-7	few	TRBV7-9
CSVVPGTQETQYF	TGCAGCGTTGTCCCCGGGACGCAAGAGACCCAGTACTTC	.	TRBJ2-5	.	TRBV29-1
CSVEAGTGPGYTF	TGCAGCGTTGAAGCCGGGACAGGGCCAGGCTACACCTTC	TRBD1	TRBJ1-2	.	TRBV29-1
CASRGRSTDTQYF	TGTGCCAGCAGGGGCCGTAGCACAGATACGCAGTATTTT	.	TRBJ2-3	many	TRBV5-4
CASSTRTANTEAFF	TGTGCCAGCAGTACACGTACAGCGAACACTGAAGCTTTCTTT	.	TRBJ1-1	many	TRBV12-3/TRBV12-4
CSARETGLSAMRYTF	TGCAGTGCTAGAGAAACAGGGTTGAGTGCTATGCGCTACACCTTC	.	TRBJ1-2	.	TRBV20-1
CSARVLARGNTEAFF	TGCAGTGCTAGAGTGTTGGCCAGGGGCAACACTGAAGCTTTCTTT	.	TRBJ1-1	many	TRBV20-1
CASSLEPDEQYF	TGCGCCAGCAGCTTGGAACCCGACGAGCAGTACTTC	.	TRBJ2-7	many	TRBV5-1
CASSWTEEYNSPLHF	TGTGCCAGCAGCTGGACAGAGGAATATAATTCACCCCTCCACTTT	.	TRBJ1-6	many	TRBV12-3/TRBV12-4
CASSYSGGGYNEQFF	TGTGCCAGCAGCTATAGCGGGGGCGGATACAATGAGCAGTTCTTC	TRBD2	TRBJ2-1	.	TRBV11-2
CASSQTGDGNEQFF	TGTGCCAGCAGCCAAACGGGTGACGGCAATGAGCAGTTCTTC	.	TRBJ2-1	many	TRBV7-3
CASSLGPGANQETQYF	TGCGCCAGCAGCTTGGGCCCAGGGGCCAACCAAGAGACCCAGTACTTC	.	TRBJ2-5	many	TRBV5-1
CASSLGGSGPGLEQFF	TGCGCCAGCAGCTTGGGGGGTAGCGGGCCCGGCCTTGAGCAGTTCTTC	TRBD2	TRBJ2-1	few	TRBV5-1
CATSRGGDRHNSPLHF	TGTGCCACCAGCAGAGGTGGGGACAGGCATAATTCACCCCTCCACTTT	TRBD1	TRBJ1-6	.	TRBV15
CASSFRRGLNEQFF	TGTGCCAGCAGTTTTCGGCGGGGGCTCAATGAGCAGTTCTTC	.	TRBJ2-1	many	TRBV12-3/TRBV12-4
CASSSSEKAKNIQYF	TGTGCCAGCTCGTCTAGCGAAAAAGCCAAAAACATTCAGTACTTC	.	TRBJ2-4	few	TRBV4-2
CASSPIGGRETQYF	TGTGCCAGCAGCCCGATAGGGGGTAGGGAGACCCAGTACTTC	.	TRBJ2-5	.	TRBV12-3/TRBV12-4
CASSSTGGVEKLFF	TGTGCCAGCAGCTCGACAGGGGGGGTGGAAAAACTGTTTTTT	TRBD1	TRBJ1-4	many	TRBV7-9
CASSPLWDRGSYEQYF	TGTGCCAGCAGCCCGTTGTGGGACAGGGGCTCCTACGAGCAGTACTTC	TRBD1	TRBJ2-7	.	TRBV7-9
CASSLVLGGPGANVLTF	TGTGCCAGCAGTTTAGTGTTGGGGGGACCTGGGGCCAACGTCCTGACTTTC	.	TRBJ2-6	.	TRBV12-3/TRBV12-4
CAGRTSTYEQYF	TGTGCCGGAAGGACGTCAACCTACGAGCAGTACTTC	.	TRBJ2-7	.	TRBV28
CASSRGQGTHYEQYF	TGTGCCAGCAGCCGCGGACAGGGGACTCATTACGAGCAGTACTTC	TRBD1	TRBJ2-7	many	TRBV11-2
CASSSGLAGAGETQYF	TGCGCCAGCAGCTCTGGACTAGCGGGAGCAGGGGAGACCCAGTACTTC	TRBD2	TRBJ2-5	.	TRBV5-1
CASSLVMAGVGEQYF	TGTGCCAGCAGCTTGGTTATGGCGGGAGTGGGGGAGCAGTACTTC	TRBD2	TRBJ2-7	many	TRBV11-2
CASSLGGRQPQHF	TGTGCCAGCAGCTTAGGAGGGAGGCAGCCCCAGCATTTT	.	TRBJ1-5	many	TRBV7-9
CASTTRAPTDTQYF	TGTGCCAGCACCACTCGCGCGCCCACAGATACGCAGTATTTT	.	TRBJ2-3	many	TRBV7-2
CASSLARERSYEQYF	TGTGCCAGCAGTTTAGCTCGGGAGAGGTCCTACGAGCAGTACTTC	.	TRBJ2-7	many	TRBV12-3/TRBV12-4
CASSVGNSGPGDEQFF	TGTGCCAGCAGCGTAGGGAATAGCGGCCCCGGGGATGAGCAGTTCTTC	.	TRBJ2-1	many	TRBV9
CSVGQGGSGELFF	TGCAGTGTGGGCCAGGGGGGGTCCGGGGAGCTGTTTTTT	.	TRBJ2-2	.	TRBV20-1
CASSYQAGHNTIYF	TGTGCCAGCAGCTACCAGGCGGGACACAACACCATATATTTT	.	TRBJ1-3	many	TRBV7-2
CASSLGDTAYEQYF	TGTGCCAGCAGCTTAGGGGACACCGCCTACGAGCAGTACTTC	.	TRBJ2-7	many	TRBV7-9
CSGSLGGRTDTQYF	TGCAGTGGTTCCTTGGGGGGGCGCACAGATACGCAGTATTTT	.	TRBJ2-3	many	TRBV20-1
CASSPGTGGGDEQFF	TGTGCCAGCAGCCCCGGGACAGGGGGCGGCGATGAGCAGTTCTTC	TRBD1	TRBJ2-1	many	TRBV5-6
CSARGAGGSYEQYF	TGCAGTGCGAGGGGGGCAGGGGGATCCTACGAGCAGTACTTC	.	TRBJ2-7	few	TRBV20-1
CASNSYSGGSYKEQFF	TGTGCCAGCAATTCATATAGCGGCGGCTCCTACAAAGAGCAGTTCTTC	.	TRBJ2-1	.	TRBV28
CASSIAAGGLNYGYTF	TGTGCCAGTAGTATAGCCGCGGGCGGACTTAACTATGGCTACACCTTC	.	TRBJ1-2	many	TRBV19
CALGGTSGMDSTGELFF	TGTGCCCTCGGCGGGACTAGCGGGATGGATAGCACCGGGGAGCTGTTTTTT	TRBD2	TRBJ2-2	few	TRBV28
CASGLRKETQYF	TGTGCCAGCGGGCTCCGGAAAGAGACCCAGTACTTC	.	TRBJ2-5	many	TRBV6-1
CASRPVTGINTEAFF	TGTGCCAGCAGACCCGTGACAGGGATAAACACTGAAGCTTTCTTT	TRBD1	TRBJ1-1	many	TRBV12-3/TRBV12-4
CSARDRGGGGNTEAFF	TGCAGTGCTAGAGATCGGGGAGGGGGCGGAAACACTGAAGCTTTCTTT	TRBD1	TRBJ1-1	few	TRBV20-1
CSVEGTGSGANVLTF	TGCAGCGTTGAGGGGACAGGCTCTGGGGCCAACGTCCTGACTTTC	TRBD1	TRBJ2-6	.	TRBV29-1
CSATSGQIDQPQHF	TGCAGTGCTACCTCCGGACAGATAGATCAGCCCCAGCATTTT	.	TRBJ1-5	few	TRBV20-1
CASSLHRGAYEQYF	TGTGCCAGCAGCCTCCACAGGGGGGCTTACGAGCAGTACTTC	TRBD1	TRBJ2-7	.	TRBV7-9
CASSDRDRGSFFGANVLTF	TGTGCCAGTAGTGACCGGGACAGGGGTTCCTTCTTTGGGGCCAACGTCCTGACTTTC	TRBD1	TRBJ2-6	many	TRBV19
CATSSGLGAFF	TGTGCCACCAGCAGTGGACTGGGGGCTTTCTTT	.	TRBJ1-1	.	TRBV15
CASSPQGGGNTEAFF	TGTGCCAGCAGCCCTCAGGGAGGTGGGAACACTGAAGCTTTCTTT	.	TRBJ1-1	many	TRBV5-5
CASTADRGSGELFF	TGTGCCAGTACCGCAGACAGGGGTTCCGGGGAGCTGTTTTTT	TRBD1	TRBJ2-2	many	TRBV19
CATQLKPTSGSINEQFF	TGTGCCACCCAGCTTAAACCGACTAGCGGATCTATCAATGAGCAGTTCTTC	TRBD2	TRBJ2-1	many	TRBV7-3
CSVKRQVKGSGLPEQFF	TGCAGCGTCAAGAGACAGGTCAAAGGGTCTGGGCTGCCAGAGCAGTTCTTC	.	TRBJ2-1	many	TRBV29-1
CASRQNRDRAFVGTDTQYF	TGTGCCAGCAGACAAAATCGGGACAGGGCGTTCGTAGGCACAGATACGCAGTATTTT	TRBD1	TRBJ2-3	few	TRBV27
CASSLSEGYEQYF	TGTGCCAGCAGTTTATCTGAGGGCTACGAGCAGTACTTC	.	TRBJ2-7	few	TRBV27
CASSVTGDHTEAFF	TGTGCCAGCAGTGTGACAGGGGATCACACTGAAGCTTTCTTT	TRBD1	TRBJ1-1	many	TRBV6-5
CASSLAANIETQYF	TGTGCCAGCAGCTTGGCAGCGAATATAGAGACCCAGTACTTC	.	TRBJ2-5	many	TRBV7-8